The next 21 T cell receptor beta chains were all read from a single sample in a study of cytomegalovirus exposure and HLA in healthy donors. Libraries were prepared by immunoSEQ multiplex PCR; TCRdb keeps only in-frame clonotypes and omits some of them. The sample carries about 160,000 clones, under 90% recorded once. Input material: PBMCs. Receptors were obtained from a woman between 18 and 29 years old in good health and CMV-seropositive.

This clone was found a few times. The V and J genes are TRBV11-3 and TRBJ2-7, with 9 bases fitting TRBD1. There are 14 residues in the CDR3. Per germline, CDR1 SGHNT and CDR2 YENEEA. With 5 bases clipped from V and 6 bases from J, the junction kept 8 bases outside the gene matches. This CDR3 is CASSTPPTGGEQYF. For the CDR3, the DNA is TGTGCCAGCAGCACGCCGCCGACAGGGGGCGAGCAGTACTTC.

This chain connects TRBV30 to TRBJ2-3; 11 nucleotides match TRBD2. CDR1 and CDR2 (germline): GTSNPN, SVGIG (reference sequence). Unmatched junction bases numbered 17, after V lost 2 bases and J lost 7 bases. There are 18 residues in the CDR3. The CDR3 bases are TGTGCCTGGAGTTACGTACGGGGTACTAGCGGGAGAGGGAATACGCAGTATTTT. As protein: CAWSYVRGTSGRGNTQYF. The variable domain in full, completed from reference TRBV30 and TRBJ2-3, reads SQTIHQWPATLVQPVGSPLSLECTVEGTSNPNLYWYRQAAGRGLQLLFYSVGIGQISSEVPQNLSASRPQDRQFILSSKKLLLSDSGFYLCAWSYVRGTSGRGNTQYFGPGTRLTVL.

J is TRBJ2-7 and V is TRBV7-9; TRBD1 might be the D (6 bases). CDR1 is SEHNR, CDR2 FQNEAQ, per germline (reference sequence). This CDR3 comprises 16 residues. V dropped 4 bases and J dropped 1 base, with 17 bases sitting between them. The CDR3: CASSSPGSQGSYEQYF. DNA of the CDR3: TGTGCCAGCAGCTCCCCGGGTAGCCAGGGGTCCTACGAGCAGTACTTC.

The chain employs TRBV5-1 and TRBJ2-7; 10 bases map to TRBD1. V trimming: 0 bases; J trimming: 7 bases; junction bases outside the gene matches: 10. Per germline, CDR1 SGHRS and CDR2 YFSETQ. The CDR3 runs to 16 residues. Here the CDR3 reads CASSLASRQGALEQYF. The CDR3 DNA is TGCGCCAGCAGCTTGGCCAGTCGACAGGGGGCGTTAGAGCAGTACTTC.

This clone was detected only a few times. The rearrangement uses TRBV7-8 and TRBJ1-2, with 12 bases lining up with TRBD1. J gave up 8 bases and V 7 bases, and 14 bases lay outside the gene matches. CDR3 length equals 16 residues. Germline CDR1 is SGHVS and CDR2 is FQNEAQ. The CDR3 reads CASNTGTGGDVGGYTF. In DNA, the CDR3 is TGTGCCAGCAACACCGGGACAGGGGGCGACGTAGGAGGCTACACCTTC.

The V call is TRBV5-1, the J call TRBJ2-1; D remains ambiguous. The V gene lost 4 bases and the J gene lost 1 base, with 12 bases spanning the gap. CDR3 length: 15 amino acids. Germline CDR1 reads SGHRS; CDR2 reads YFSETQ. The CDR3 reads CASSNRSGSYNEQFF. Here the CDR3 DNA reads TGCGCCAGCAGCAACCGGAGTGGGTCCTACAATGAGCAGTTCTTC.

The count of this clone is one. The chain employs TRBV6-5 and TRBJ1-5; 10 positions agree with TRBD1. The CDR3 consists of 14 residues. In germline, CDR1 is MNHEY, CDR2 SVGAGI. The trim removed 5 bases at V and 6 bases at J, leaving 4 bases unmatched. The CDR3 DNA sequence: TGTGCCAGCAGTGACAGGGGGCGCGGTCAGCCCCAGCATTTT. This encodes CASSDRGRGQPQHF.

The chain carries TRBV7-8 and TRBJ2-1, with 11 positions matching TRBD2. CDR3 length: 13 amino acids. Germline-derived CDR1 and CDR2 are SGHVS and FQNEAQ. After removal of 4 bases from V and 9 bases from J, the junction contained 2 bases not matched to a gene. The chain's CDR3 is CASSWGLAAEQFF. CDR3 DNA sequence: TGTGCCAGCAGCTGGGGACTAGCGGCTGAGCAGTTCTTC.

The chain links TRBV18 to TRBJ2-2; 8 positions match TRBD1. Germline trimming cut 8 bases from V and 5 bases from J; bases unmatched to any gene: 4. This CDR3 spans 13 amino acids. Germline-derived CDR1 and CDR2 are KGHSH and LQKENI. The CDR3 region is CASQGAMTGELFF. CDR3 in DNA: TGTGCCAGCCAGGGGGCTATGACCGGGGAGCTGTTTTTT.

The gene calls are TRBV7-8 and TRBJ2-1, with 7 bases aligning to TRBD2. With V trimmed by 5 bases and J by 4 bases, 5 bases remained unmatched. Germline values: CDR1 SGHVS, CDR2 FQNEAQ. The CDR3 contains 14 residues. In DNA, the CDR3 is TGTGCCAGCAGCACGACTAGCAGGTACAATGAGCAGTTCTTC. It translates to CASSTTSRYNEQFF.

In this sample, this clone turned up once. The J gene is TRBJ2-2, the V gene TRBV19; D ambiguous. The CDR3 contains 13 residues. Trimming shortened V by 4 bases and J by 5 bases, and 8 bases separated the two germline ends. Per the germline V gene, CDR1 is LNHDA and CDR2 is SQIVND (reference sequence). The CDR3 nucleotides read TGTGCCAGTAGTACCTCAGCGACCGGGGAGCTGTTTTTT. Translation gives CASSTSATGELFF.

The J gene is TRBJ2-7, the V gene TRBV6-5; D is uncertain. CDR1 is MNHEY, CDR2 SVGAGI, per germline. The CDR3 totals 13 residues. The V and J ends lost 6 bases and 1 base respectively, with 10 bases between them. The CDR3 here is CASSRQPSYEQYF. CDR3 nucleotide sequence: TGTGCCAGCAGCCGACAACCATCCTACGAGCAGTACTTC.

V usage is TRBV11-2 and J usage is TRBJ2-7, with D possibly TRBD2 on 8 matching bases. CDR1 is SGHAT, CDR2 FQNNGV, per germline. Trimming stripped 4 bases from V and 2 bases from J, with 18 bases between. The length of the CDR3 is 16 residues. The CDR3 reads CASSSIRGTRTYEQYF. DNA for the CDR3: TGTGCCAGCAGCTCCATCAGGGGGACTAGAACCTACGAGCAGTACTTC. The full variable domain, with the rest looked up from reference TRBV11-2 and TRBJ2-7, is EAGVAQSPRYKIIEKRQSVAFWCNPISGHATLYWYQQILGQGPKLLIQFQNNGVVDDSQLPKDRFSAERLKGVDSTLKIQPAKLEDSAVYLCASSSIRGTRTYEQYFGPGTRLTVT.

The J gene is TRBJ1-4, the V gene TRBV6-5; 10 bases match TRBD1. Trimming took 5 bases from V and 8 from J; bases not matched to a gene: 8. This CDR3 region has 15 residues. CDR1 and CDR2 (germline): MNHEY, SVGAGI. The CDR3 bases are TGTGCCAGCAGTACCCGACAGGGGGCAGGGGAAAAACTGTTTTTT. As protein: CASSTRQGAGEKLFF.

This sequence joins TRBV20-1 and TRBJ1-2, with a weak D call TRBD1 (6 bases). CDR3 length: 11 residues. V lost 5 bases, J lost 6 bases, and 10 bases lay in between. Germline V CDR1 and CDR2: DFQATT, SNEGSKA (reference sequence). CDR3 sequence: CSAGNRDGYTF. DNA of the CDR3: TGCAGTGCTGGAAACAGGGATGGCTACACCTTC.

The V gene is TRBV18, the J gene TRBJ2-1; 15 nucleotides line up with TRBD2. CDR1 and CDR2 from the germline V gene are KGHSH and LQKENI. J gave up 7 bases and V 5 bases, and 3 bases lay outside the gene matches. This CDR3 is built from 15 residues. In nucleotides, the CDR3 is TGTGCCAGCTCAGGGACTAGCGGGAGGAGGAATGAGCAGTTCTTC. Translation gives CASSGTSGRRNEQFF.

The rearrangement links TRBV21-1 to TRBJ2-7; TRBD1 is taken as the D call from the table, unchecked against the DNA. TRBV21-1 is a pseudogene segment. This CDR3 is 14 amino acids long. The chain's CDR3 is CASIKQGQGYEQYF. DNA for the CDR3: TGTGCCAGCATCAAACAGGGACAGGGATACGAGCAGTACTTC.

The chain couples TRBV27 to TRBJ1-5; possible D gene TRBD1, 5 bases. CDR1 and CDR2 (germline): MNHEY, SMNVEV (reference sequence). The CDR3 contains 15 residues. V gave up 6 bases and J gave up 1 base, with 13 bases separating them. The CDR3 reads CASRGSGESNQPQHF. The CDR3 DNA follows: TGTGCCAGCAGGGGGTCGGGGGAGAGCAATCAGCCCCAGCATTTT.

The genes are TRBV9 and TRBJ1-3, with D possibly matching TRBD1 (5 bases). The CDR3 spans 16 residues. Germline CDR1 SGDLS, CDR2 YYNGEE. V gave up 4 bases and J gave up 0 bases, with 14 bases separating them. The CDR3 DNA reads as TGTGCCAGCAGCCACCGGGGGATCAGCTCTGGAAACACCATATATTTT. It is translated as CASSHRGISSGNTIYF.

The chain employs TRBV5-1 and TRBJ1-5; weak D call: TRBD1 (5 bases). Trimming left V 4 bases short and J 3 bases short, with 14 bases between. Germline CDR1 SGHRS, CDR2 YFSETQ. The CDR3 length is 15 residues. CDR3 in amino acids: CASSPGGVPNQPQHF. CDR3 nucleotides: TGCGCCAGCAGCCCTGGGGGGGTTCCCAATCAGCCCCAGCATTTT.

The gene calls are TRBV9 and TRBJ2-5, with D perhaps TRBD1 (7 bases). The CDR3 contains 14 residues. Between the trimmed V and J ends, which lost 0 bases and 3 bases, there was a span of 9 bases. Germline-derived CDR1 and CDR2 are SGDLS and YYNGEE. CDR3 nucleotide sequence: TGTGCCAGCAGCGTAGCAGGGGGGAAAGAGACCCAGTACTTC. Translated: CASSVAGGKETQYF. The full variable domain, rest sourced from reference TRBV9 and TRBJ2-5, is DSGVTQTPKHLITATGQRVTLRCSPRSGDLSVYWYQQSLDQGLQFLIQYYNGEERAKGNILERFSAQQFPDLHSELNLSSLELGDSALYFCASSVAGGKETQYFGPGTRLLVL.